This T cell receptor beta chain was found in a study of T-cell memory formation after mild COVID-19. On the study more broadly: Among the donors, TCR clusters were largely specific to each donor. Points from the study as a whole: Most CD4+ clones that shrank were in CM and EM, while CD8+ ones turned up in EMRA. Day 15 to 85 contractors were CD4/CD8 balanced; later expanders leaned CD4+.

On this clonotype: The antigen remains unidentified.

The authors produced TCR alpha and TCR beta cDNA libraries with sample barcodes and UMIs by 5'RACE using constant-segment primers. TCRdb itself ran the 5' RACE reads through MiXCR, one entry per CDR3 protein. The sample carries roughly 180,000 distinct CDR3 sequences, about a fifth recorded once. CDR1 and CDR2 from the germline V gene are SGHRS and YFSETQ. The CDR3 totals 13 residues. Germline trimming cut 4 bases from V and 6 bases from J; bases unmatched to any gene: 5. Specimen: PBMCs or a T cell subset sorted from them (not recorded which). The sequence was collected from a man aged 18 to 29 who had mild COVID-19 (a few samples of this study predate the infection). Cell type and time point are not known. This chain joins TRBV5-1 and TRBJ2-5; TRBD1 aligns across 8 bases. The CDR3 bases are TGCGCCAGCAGCATCGGACAGGGAAAGACCCAGTACTTC. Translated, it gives CASSIGQGKTQYF.